These 17 T cell receptor beta chains came from one sample sequenced in a study of blood T cells in healthy people across ages. Next came a second PCR, run for about 7 to 12 cycles, which used a sample-barcoded 5' primer along with a J-beta primer mix. TCRdb independently ran MiXCR on the 5' RACE reads; one entry per CDR3 protein. The table includes about 970,000 distinct CDR3 sequences, 51% detected once. The source material was blood. All receptors derive from a woman aged 55-70 years in good health.

V gene TRBV7-2 combines with J gene TRBJ2-5; possibly TRBD1 for D (6 bases). Germline loops: CDR1 SGHTA, CDR2 FQGNSA. CDR3 length: 16 residues. V was pared by 5 bases and J by 5 bases, with 21 bases between. The CDR3 DNA reads as TGTGCCAGCAGCCCGGTACAGGGCTTGTGGGTTGAGACCCAGTACTTC. It yields the protein CASSPVQGLWVETQYF.

This clonotype has a handful of counts. The V call is TRBV20-1, the J call TRBJ2-3; 8 bases match TRBD2. The CDR3 runs 14 residues. Looked up from germline, CDR1 is DFQATT and CDR2 is SNEGSKA (reference sequence). V shed 6 bases, J shed 0 bases, and the junction held 5 bases outside the gene matches. The CDR3 region has the DNA TGCAGTGCACTGCTAGCGGGTAGCACAGATACGCAGTATTTT. Translating it yields CSALLAGSTDTQYF.

This chain connects TRBV5-1 to TRBJ1-5; the match to TRBD1 covers 11 bases. The V gene's germline CDR1 is SGHRS and CDR2 YFSETQ. This CDR3 comprises 18 residues. V was clipped by 0 bases and J by 0 bases; unmatched bases: 5. Written as DNA, the CDR3 is TGCGCCAGCAGCTTGGGGGACAGGGGGTCTTATAGCAATCAGCCCCAGCATTTT. Translating gives CASSLGDRGSYSNQPQHF.

The table lists this clonotype with a few counts. The chain combines TRBV7-2 with TRBJ2-7, with D perhaps TRBD1 or TRBD2 (5 bases each). V was cut by 0 bases and J by 0 bases, with 15 bases left in between. Germline V gives CDR1 SGHTA, CDR2 FQGNSA. The CDR3 is made up of 17 amino acids. In DNA, the CDR3 is TGTGCCAGCAGCTTAGCCAGAACAGGTGGGAGCTCCTACGAGCAGTACTTC. The encoded protein is CASSLARTGGSSYEQYF.

The chain is built from TRBV12-3 or TRBV12-4 and TRBJ2-5; 8 bases map to TRBD2. V lost 3 bases, J lost 5 bases, and 8 bases stayed unmatched. This CDR3 contains 15 residues. As DNA, the CDR3 is TGTGCCAGCAGTTTCGACGGGAGGGCCCGGGAGACCCAGTACTTC. Amino acid sequence: CASSFDGRARETQYF.

In the case of this clonotype: The CDR3 carries no conserved terminal phenylalanine or tryptophan, so it likely arises from a read error. This chain links TRBV12-3 or TRBV12-4 with TRBJ2-7; 9 bases map to TRBD1. This CDR3 is built from 15 residues. Trimming cost V 2 bases and J 2 bases; bases outside gene matches: 4. CDR3 loop: CASSLTTGGAYEQYS. DNA of the CDR3: TGTGCCAGCAGTTTAACGACAGGGGGAGCCTACGAGCAGTACTCC.

This clonotype appeared a few times. The V call is TRBV7-2, the J call TRBJ2-3; 7 nucleotides agree with TRBD1. The ends lost 5 bases at V and 0 bases at J; junction bases unmatched: 8. CDR3 length: 16 residues. Germline V gene lookup returns CDR1 SGHTA and CDR2 FQGNSA. The CDR3 coding sequence is TGTGCCAGCAGCCAACAGGGGTCTACTAGCACAGATACGCAGTATTTT. It codes for CASSQQGSTSTDTQYF.

This clonotype was counted only a few times. V and J are TRBV21-1 and TRBJ2-5; the tabulated D call, TRBD1, remains unverified against the DNA. TRBV21-1 is shown as a pseudogene. The CDR3 loop spans 14 amino acids. CDR3 in amino acids: CASSKGTVVGTQYF. DNA for the CDR3: TGTGCCAGCAGCAAGGGGACCGTCGTGGGGACCCAGTACTTC.

The chain uses TRBV28 and TRBJ2-1; 14 positions agree with TRBD2. CDR1 is MDHEN and CDR2 is SYDVKM in the germline V gene. This CDR3 has 14 residues. After removal of 8 bases from V and 7 bases from J, the junction contained 4 bases not matched to a gene. In DNA, the CDR3 is TGTGCCAGCGAGGGACTAGCGGGAGTTAATGAGCAGTTCTTC. Translation: CASEGLAGVNEQFF.

The rearrangement links TRBV7-2 to TRBJ1-1; the match to TRBD1 covers 8 bases. From germline, CDR1 is SGHTA and CDR2 FQGNSA. The V gene end was trimmed by 1 base and the J gene end by 5 bases; junction bases not matched to a gene: 18. CDR3 length equals 19 residues. The CDR3 loop reads CASSLGYRVSGQGRTEAFF. For the CDR3, the DNA is TGTGCCAGCAGCTTAGGGTACCGGGTTAGTGGACAGGGACGGACTGAAGCTTTCTTT. The full variable domain, completed using reference TRBV7-2 and TRBJ1-1, is GAGVSQSPSNKVTEKGKDVELRCDPISGHTALYWYRQSLGQGLEFLIYFQGNSAPDKSGLPSDRFSAERTGGSVSTLTIQRTQQEDSAVYLCASSLGYRVSGQGRTEAFFGQGTRLTVV.

CDR3 coding DNA: TGTGCCAGCAGCTTAGATGGGCGGGAGATATACAATGAGCAGTACTTC. This codes for CASSLDGREIYNEQYF. The chain is built from TRBV11-2 and TRBJ2-1; 7 bases are a match to TRBD2. The DNA end lines up better with TRBJ2-7; the J call may be wrong. The CDR3 totals 16 residues. The V gene's germline CDR1 is SGHAT and CDR2 FQNNGV.

The genes are TRBV20-1 and TRBJ2-7; D is perhaps TRBD1 (5 bases). V was clipped by 5 bases and J by 1 base, with 15 bases between them. Germline CDR1 is DFQATT and CDR2 is SNEGSKA (reference sequence). This CDR3 spans 14 amino acids. The CDR3 bases are TGCAGTGCTCCTCGGCAGGGCCTTTCCTACGAGCAGTACTTC. Protein sequence: CSAPRQGLSYEQYF.

The chain uses TRBV29-1 and TRBJ1-2; no firm D call. The CDR3 has 11 residues. The ends were cut back, 7 bases at V and 5 bases at J, with 11 bases in the middle. The V gene's germline CDR1 is SQVTM and CDR2 ANQGSEA. The CDR3 is CSAGMRYGYTF. In DNA form, the CDR3 reads TGCAGCGCTGGTATGAGATATGGCTACACCTTC.

The CDR3 DNA reads TGTGCCTGGAGTGTAAACTTCCTCTCTCCGGCTAGCTATAGCTACGAGCAGTACTTC. Translation gives CAWSVNFLSPASYSYEQYF. This chain connects TRBV30 to TRBJ2-7; tentative D call: TRBD2 (5 bases). This CDR3 region has 19 residues. Deletions cut 0 bases from V and 3 bases from J, with 27 bases between. Germline loops: CDR1 GTSNPN, CDR2 SVGIG (reference sequence).

The J gene is TRBJ1-4, the V gene TRBV12-3 or TRBV12-4; D is possibly TRBD1 (5 bases). V lost 6 bases and J 3 bases, leaving 14 bases between the germline ends. The CDR3 covers 15 residues. This chain's CDR3 is CASSPPGRANEKLFF. Written as DNA, the CDR3 is TGTGCCAGCAGCCCTCCAGGGAGGGCTAATGAAAAACTGTTTTTT.

This clonotype was picked up one time. This chain joins TRBV7-9 and TRBJ2-4; the D call may be TRBD1 or TRBD2 (6 bases each). Trimming left V 3 bases short and J 13 bases short, with 19 bases between. Germline-derived CDR1 and CDR2 are SEHNR and FQNEAQ (reference sequence). The CDR3 extends over 14 amino acids. CDR3 protein: CASSFEGGSYVQYF. The DNA for the CDR3 is TGTGCCAGCAGCTTTGAGGGGGGCTCCTACGTGCAGTACTTC.

The chain is built from TRBV7-9 and TRBJ2-4, with D perhaps given as TRBD1 or TRBD2 (5 bases each). The J call could be wrong; TRBJ2-7 is a better fit for the DNA end. The length of the CDR3 is 15 residues. CDR1 and CDR2 (germline): SEHNR, FQNEAQ (reference sequence). CDR3 sequence reads: CASSFQGTELYEQYF. In DNA, the CDR3 is TGTGCCAGCAGCTTCCAAGGGACCGAATTATACGAGCAGTACTTC.